Listed below are T cell receptor beta chains from one sample, sequenced in a study of cytomegalovirus exposure and HLA in healthy donors. Assay: immunoSEQ multiplex PCR; the TCRdb copy retains only in-frame clones and omits some. The repertoire table contains some 110,000 clones. The specimen sequenced was PBMCs. These receptors all stem from a middle-aged man in good health and CMV-seronegative. CDR3s include the opening cysteine and the closing phenylalanine or tryptophan.

>TRBJ2-5|TRBV7-6
CASSPEWETQYF
>TRBJ2-2|TRBV6-1
CASMSSGWGGELFF
>TRBJ2-5|TRBV5-6
CASSFSGPGEETQYF
>TRBJ2-5|TRBV5-4
CASSRRGFQETQYF
>TRBJ1-2|TRBV6-5
CASGRVGGQSYTF
>TRBJ2-1|TRBV7-3
CASSLSGTREQFF
>TRBJ2-7|TRBV5-4
CASSLAGVKAGNPF
>TRBJ2-7|TRBV5-6
CASSLGGTGRYEQYF
>TRBJ1-4|TRBV7-2
CASSLRGPNEKLFF
>TRBJ2-1|TRBV15
CATSREGGSGSYNEQFF
>TRBJ2-5|TRBV6-5
CASRVQETQYF
>TRBJ2-1|TRBV2
CATSGSWLDEQFF
>TRBJ1-1|TRBV5-4
CASSLDGPGRIAAEAFF
>TRBJ2-5|TRBV6-1
CASSDRGGSVAETQYF
>TRBJ1-2|TRBV30
CAWRVQGAHGYTF
>TRBJ1-5|TRBV5-8
CASSLGAGMNQPQHF
>TRBJ2-3|TRBV5-4
CASSLGSGSMDTQYF
>TRBJ2-2|TRBV5-1
CASSPWLVAGGTGELFF
>TRBJ1-5|TRBV7-2
CASNFFFDQPQHF
>TRBJ2-5|TRBV10-1
CASSEAGVVEQYF
>TRBJ2-1|TRBV12-5
CASGLGTSGTNEQFF
>TRBJ1-4|TRBV25-1
CASSERQEVYEKLFF
>TRBJ1-2|TRBV18
CASSPGVSDGYTF
>TRBJ2-1|TRBV6-8
CASSSDHGGTYNEQFF
>TRBJ1-1|TRBV5-1
CASSFTVFGTGGTPEAFF
>TRBJ2-5|TRBV6-5
CASSRRGETQYF
>TRBJ1-6|TRBV5-4
CASSLGQSFNTLHF
>TRBJ2-2|TRBV25-1
CASSEYRTTHTGELFF
>TRBJ1-2|TRBV19
CASSTHDRERNGYTF
>TRBJ1-2|TRBV7-9
CASSLNEENYGYTF
>TRBJ2-7|TRBV7-2
CASTYTAGGSYEQYF
>TRBJ2-7|TRBV5-1
CASSLERGTGGEQYF
>TRBJ2-2|TRBV6-4
CASSDTGRADGGELFF
>TRBJ1-4|TRBV28
CATLGGGDEKLFF
>TRBJ1-1|TRBV11-3
CASSFGGVDTEAFF
>TRBJ1-2|TRBV19
CATLNDVYPSYGYTF
>TRBJ2-7|TRBV4-1
CASSQRQGYEQYF
>TRBJ2-7|TRBV5-4
CASSGKPGLDEQYF
>TRBJ2-1|TRBV5-1
CASSLGTSIEQFF
>TRBJ2-2|TRBV5-1
CASSPGQVPPGELFF